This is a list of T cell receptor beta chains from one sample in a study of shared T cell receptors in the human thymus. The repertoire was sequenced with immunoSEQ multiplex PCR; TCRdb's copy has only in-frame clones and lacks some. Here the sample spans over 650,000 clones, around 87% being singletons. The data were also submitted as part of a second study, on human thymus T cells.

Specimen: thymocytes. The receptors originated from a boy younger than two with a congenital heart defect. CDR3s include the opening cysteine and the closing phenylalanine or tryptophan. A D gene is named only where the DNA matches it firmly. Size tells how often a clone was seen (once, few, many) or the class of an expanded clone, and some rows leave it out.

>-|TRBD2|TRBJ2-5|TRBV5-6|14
CASSTPSGQETQYF
TGTGCCAGCAGCACCCCTAGCGGCCAAGAGACCCAGTACTTC
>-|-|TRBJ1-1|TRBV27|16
CASTEGTSDSPGEAFF
TGTGCCAGCACCGAAGGTACGTCCGACAGCCCGGGCGAAGCTTTCTTT
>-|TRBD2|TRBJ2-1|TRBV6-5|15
CASRRLAGGPNEQFF
TGTGCCAGCCGAAGACTAGCGGGGGGGCCTAATGAGCAGTTCTTC
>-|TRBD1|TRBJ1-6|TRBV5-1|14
CASSLGDSNSPLHF
TGCGCCAGCAGCTTGGGGGACAGTAATTCACCCCTCCACTTT
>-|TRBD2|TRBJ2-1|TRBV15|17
CATSRDPTSGNTNEQFF
TGTGCCACCAGCAGGGACCCAACTAGCGGCAACACCAATGAGCAGTTCTTC
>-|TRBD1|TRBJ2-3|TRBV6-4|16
CASSDRGGQGTDTQYF
TGTGCCAGCAGTGACCGAGGGGGACAGGGCACAGATACGCAGTATTTT
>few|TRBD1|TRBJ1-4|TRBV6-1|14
CASQDRGKDEKLFF
TGTGCCAGCCAGGACAGGGGGAAAGATGAAAAACTGTTTTTT
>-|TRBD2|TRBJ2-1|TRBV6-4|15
CARGSGSPFYNEQFF
TGTGCCAGGGGAAGCGGGAGCCCCTTTTACAATGAGCAGTTCTTC
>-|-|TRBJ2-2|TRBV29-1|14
CSVDSYPNTGELFF
TGCAGCGTTGACTCCTACCCGAACACCGGGGAGCTGTTTTTT
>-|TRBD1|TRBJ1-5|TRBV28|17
CASSSSPTDRERQPQHF
TGTGCCAGCAGTTCATCACCAACTGACAGGGAAAGACAGCCCCAGCATTTT
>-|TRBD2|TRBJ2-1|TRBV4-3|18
CASSQDEPGGPPSNEQFF
TGCGCCAGCAGCCAAGATGAGCCGGGGGGGCCCCCGAGCAATGAGCAGTTCTTC
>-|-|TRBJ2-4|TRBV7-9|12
CASSLRRDEFYF
TGTGCCAGCAGTCTTAGGCGGGATGAATTTTACTTC
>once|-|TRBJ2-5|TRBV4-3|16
CASSQDVRGTGETQYF
TGCGCCAGCAGCCAAGATGTGCGGGGCACCGGCGAGACCCAGTACTTC
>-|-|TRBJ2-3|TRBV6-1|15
CATHGGRENTDTQYF
TGTGCCACTCACGGCGGAAGGGAGAATACAGATACGCAGTATTTT
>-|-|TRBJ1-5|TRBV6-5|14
CASSRQAGNQPQHF
TGTGCCAGCAGTAGACAGGCGGGCAATCAGCCCCAGCATTTT
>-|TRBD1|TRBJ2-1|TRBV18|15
CASSPPTGASNEQFF
TGTGCCAGCTCACCGCCGACAGGGGCGAGCAATGAGCAGTTCTTC
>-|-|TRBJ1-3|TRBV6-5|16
CASSSHPGLAGNTIYF
TGTGCCAGCAGTTCGCATCCGGGGTTGGCTGGAAACACCATATATTTT
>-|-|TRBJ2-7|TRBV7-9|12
CASSPVPYEQYF
TGTGCCAGCAGCCCCGTCCCCTACGAGCAGTACTTC
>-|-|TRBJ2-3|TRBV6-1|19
CASSEALEDPGAHTDTQYF
TGTGCCAGCAGTGAAGCGCTTGAGGACCCAGGGGCACACACAGATACGCAGTATTTT
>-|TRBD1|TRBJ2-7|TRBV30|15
CAWSKGTGCSYEQYF
TGTGCCTGGAGTAAAGGGACAGGGTGTTCCTACGAGCAGTACTTC
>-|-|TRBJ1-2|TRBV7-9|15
CASSFSLDRNYGYTF
TGTGCCAGCAGCTTCTCACTAGACAGGAACTATGGCTACACCTTC
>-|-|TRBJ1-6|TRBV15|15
CATSTRTVYNSPLHF
TGTGCCACCAGCACCCGGACAGTCTATAATTCACCCCTCCACTTT
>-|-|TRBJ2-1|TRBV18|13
CASSPIDINEQFF
TGTGCCAGCTCACCAATAGATATTAATGAGCAGTTCTTC
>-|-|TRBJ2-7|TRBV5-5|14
CASSADRDWYEQYF
TGTGCCAGCAGCGCAGACAGGGACTGGTACGAGCAGTACTTC
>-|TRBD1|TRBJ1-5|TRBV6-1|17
CASSAKDRGSRNQPQHF
TGTGCCAGCAGTGCCAAGGACAGGGGCTCTCGCAATCAGCCCCAGCATTTT
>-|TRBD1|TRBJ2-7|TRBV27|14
CASSSGTGDYEQYF
TGTGCCAGCAGTTCCGGGACAGGGGACTACGAGCAGTACTTC
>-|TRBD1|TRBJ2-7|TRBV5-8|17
CASSQSYRPGGTYEQYF
TGTGCCAGCAGCCAATCGTATCGCCCAGGGGGCACCTACGAGCAGTACTTC
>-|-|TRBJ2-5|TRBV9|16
CASSSRLGGPIRTQYF
TGTGCCAGCAGCTCAAGGCTCGGGGGTCCGATCCGGACCCAGTACTTC
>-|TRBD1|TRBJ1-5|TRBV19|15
CASSIRQGNNQPQHF
TGTGCCAGTAGTATTCGACAGGGGAACAATCAGCCCCAGCATTTT
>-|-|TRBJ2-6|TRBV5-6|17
CASSFWTGAPGANVLTF
TGTGCCAGCAGCTTCTGGACTGGAGCCCCCGGGGCCAACGTCCTGACTTTC
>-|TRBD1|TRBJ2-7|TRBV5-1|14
CASSHRQGPYEQYF
TGCGCCAGCAGCCATCGACAGGGCCCGTACGAGCAGTACTTC
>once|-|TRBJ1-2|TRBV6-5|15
CASSSGGTGFYGYTF
TGTGCCAGCAGTTCCGGGGGAACGGGTTTCTATGGCTACACCTTC
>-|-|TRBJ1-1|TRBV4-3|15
CASSQPMTVNTEAFF
TGCGCCAGCAGCCAACCCATGACAGTCAACACTGAAGCTTTCTTT
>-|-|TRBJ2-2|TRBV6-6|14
CASSYSRLSGELFF
TGTGCCAGCAGTTATTCCAGGCTCTCCGGGGAGCTGTTTTTT
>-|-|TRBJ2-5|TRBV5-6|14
CASSNTGHQETQYF
TGTGCCAGCAGCAATACAGGGCACCAAGAGACCCAGTACTTC
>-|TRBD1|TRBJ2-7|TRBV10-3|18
CAISESGTVFFAGYEQYF
TGTGCCATCAGTGAGTCGGGGACAGTTTTTTTCGCGGGCTACGAGCAGTACTTC
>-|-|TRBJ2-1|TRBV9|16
CASSPQGAQGKNEQFF
TGTGCCAGCAGCCCTCAAGGGGCCCAGGGTAAGAATGAGCAGTTCTTC
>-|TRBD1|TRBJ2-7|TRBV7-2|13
CASSVDRGYEQYF
TGTGCCAGCAGCGTTGACAGGGGGTACGAGCAGTACTTC
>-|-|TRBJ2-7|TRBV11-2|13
CASSSPGDYEQYF
TGTGCCAGCAGCTCCCCAGGGGACTACGAGCAGTACTTC
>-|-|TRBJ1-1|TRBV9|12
CASSEGDTEAFF
TGTGCCAGCAGCGAGGGGGACACTGAAGCTTTCTTT
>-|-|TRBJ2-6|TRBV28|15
CASSLGLSGANVLTF
TGTGCCAGCAGTTTAGGGCTCTCTGGGGCCAACGTCCTGACTTTC
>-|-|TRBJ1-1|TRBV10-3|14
CAISEKEGNTEAFF
TGTGCCATCAGTGAAAAGGAGGGGAACACTGAAGCTTTCTTT
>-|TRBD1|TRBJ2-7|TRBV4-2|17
CASSPTLGQSRAYEQYF
TGTGCCAGCAGTCCAACGCTGGGACAGTCACGAGCCTACGAGCAGTACTTC
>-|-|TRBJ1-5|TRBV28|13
CASSRQAGQPQHF
TGTGCCAGCTCCCGACAGGCAGGGCAGCCCCAGCATTTT
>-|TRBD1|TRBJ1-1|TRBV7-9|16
CASSLSGQLMNTEAFF
TGTGCCAGCAGCTTATCGGGACAGCTTATGAACACTGAAGCTTTCTTT
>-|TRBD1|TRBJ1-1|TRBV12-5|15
CASGPDRGMNTEAFF
TGTGCTAGTGGTCCTGACAGGGGCATGAACACTGAAGCTTTCTTT
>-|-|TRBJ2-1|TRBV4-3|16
CASSHAGSSKNNEQFF
TGCGCCAGCAGCCATGCCGGGTCCTCCAAAAACAATGAGCAGTTCTTC
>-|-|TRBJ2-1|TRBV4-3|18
CASSQSRPQGGGGDEQFF
TGCGCCAGCAGCCAATCCAGGCCACAGGGAGGGGGTGGGGATGAGCAGTTCTTC
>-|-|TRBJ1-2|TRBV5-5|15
CASSWGTGDLDGYTF
TGTGCCAGCAGTTGGGGAACGGGGGACCTCGATGGCTACACCTTC
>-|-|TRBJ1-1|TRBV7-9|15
CASSLLDRLNTEAFF
TGTGCCAGCAGCTTACTGGACAGACTGAACACTGAAGCTTTCTTT
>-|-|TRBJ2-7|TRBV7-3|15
CASSPRQGPSYEQYF
TGTGCCAGCAGCCCCCGGCAGGGGCCCTCCTACGAGCAGTACTTC